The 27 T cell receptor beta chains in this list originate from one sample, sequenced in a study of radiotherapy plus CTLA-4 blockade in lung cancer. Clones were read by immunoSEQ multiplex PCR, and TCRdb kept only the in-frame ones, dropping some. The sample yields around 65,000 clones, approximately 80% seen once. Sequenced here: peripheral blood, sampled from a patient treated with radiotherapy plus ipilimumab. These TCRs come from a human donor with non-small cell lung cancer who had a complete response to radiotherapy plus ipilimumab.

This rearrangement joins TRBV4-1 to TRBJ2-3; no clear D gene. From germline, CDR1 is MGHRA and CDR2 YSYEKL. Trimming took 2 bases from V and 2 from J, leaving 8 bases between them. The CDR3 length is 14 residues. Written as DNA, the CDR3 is TGCGCCAGCAGCCAACTCTCTACCACAGATACGCAGTATTTT. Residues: CASSQLSTTDTQYF.

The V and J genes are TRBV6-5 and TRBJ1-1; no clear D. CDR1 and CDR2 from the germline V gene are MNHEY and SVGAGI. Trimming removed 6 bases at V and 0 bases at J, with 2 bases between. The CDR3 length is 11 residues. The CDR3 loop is CASRVNTEAFF. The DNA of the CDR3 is TGTGCCAGCAGAGTGAACACTGAAGCTTTCTTT.

The CDR3 nucleotides read TGTGCCAGCAGGCGGACTCCGGGCCAAGAGACCCAGTACTTC. This codes for CASRRTPGQETQYF. The V and J genes are TRBV11-2 and TRBJ2-5; tentatively, D is TRBD2 (5 bases). V was clipped by 6 bases and J by 1 base, with 12 bases between them. CDR3 length: 14 amino acids. Germline V lookup: CDR1 SGHAT, CDR2 FQNNGV.

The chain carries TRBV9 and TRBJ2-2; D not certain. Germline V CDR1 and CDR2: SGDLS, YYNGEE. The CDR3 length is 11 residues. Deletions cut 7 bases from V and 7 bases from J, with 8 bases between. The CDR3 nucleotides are TGTGCCAGCGGTCGCGGCGGGGAGCTGTTTTTT. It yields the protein CASGRGGELFF.

In DNA, the CDR3 is TGTGCCAGCAGTTTACCAGCCTACGAGCAGTACTTC. Protein product: CASSLPAYEQYF. This chain uses TRBV28 with TRBJ2-7; D remains ambiguous. V lost 2 bases and J lost 2, with 4 bases in between. The CDR3 is made up of 12 amino acids. In germline, CDR1 is MDHEN, CDR2 SYDVKM.

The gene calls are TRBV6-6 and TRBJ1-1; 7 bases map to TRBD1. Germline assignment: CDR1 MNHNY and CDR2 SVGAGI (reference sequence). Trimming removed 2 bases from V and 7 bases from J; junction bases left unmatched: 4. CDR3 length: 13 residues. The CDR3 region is CASSYGGQLEAFF. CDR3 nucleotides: TGTGCCAGCAGTTACGGGGGACAGCTTGAAGCTTTCTTT.

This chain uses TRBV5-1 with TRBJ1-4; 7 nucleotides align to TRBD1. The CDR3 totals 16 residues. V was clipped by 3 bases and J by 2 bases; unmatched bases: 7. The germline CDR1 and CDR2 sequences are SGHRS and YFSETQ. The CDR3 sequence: CASSSTQGSTNEKLFF. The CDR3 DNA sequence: TGCGCCAGCAGCTCCACACAGGGGTCTACTAATGAAAAACTGTTTTTT.

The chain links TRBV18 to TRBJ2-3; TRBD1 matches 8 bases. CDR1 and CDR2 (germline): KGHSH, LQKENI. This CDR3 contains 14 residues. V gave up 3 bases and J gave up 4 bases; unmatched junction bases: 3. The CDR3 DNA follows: TGTGCCAGCTCACCCAACAGGGGGGCAGATACGCAGTATTTT. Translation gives CASSPNRGADTQYF.

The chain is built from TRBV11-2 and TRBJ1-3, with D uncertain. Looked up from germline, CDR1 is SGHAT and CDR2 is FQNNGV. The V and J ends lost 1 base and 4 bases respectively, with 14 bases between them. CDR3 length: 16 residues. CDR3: CASSLVIGSLGNTIYF. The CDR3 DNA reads TGTGCCAGCAGCTTAGTTATAGGGAGTCTCGGAAACACCATATATTTT.

As DNA, the CDR3 is TGCGCCAGCAGCCACCGGACTAGCGGGAGGGCTATAAATGAGCAGTTCTTC. It translates to CASSHRTSGRAINEQFF. The chain couples TRBV4-1 to TRBJ2-1; 15 positions match TRBD2. The length of the CDR3 is 17 residues. The ends lost 3 bases at V and 7 bases at J; junction bases unmatched: 7. Germline-derived CDR1 and CDR2 are MGHRA and YSYEKL.

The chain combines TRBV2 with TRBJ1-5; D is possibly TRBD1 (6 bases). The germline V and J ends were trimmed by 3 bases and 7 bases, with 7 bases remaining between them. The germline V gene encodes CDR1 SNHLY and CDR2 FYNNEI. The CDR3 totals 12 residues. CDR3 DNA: TGTGCCAGCAGTGAGGACAGCCAGCCCCAGCATTTT. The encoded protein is CASSEDSQPQHF.

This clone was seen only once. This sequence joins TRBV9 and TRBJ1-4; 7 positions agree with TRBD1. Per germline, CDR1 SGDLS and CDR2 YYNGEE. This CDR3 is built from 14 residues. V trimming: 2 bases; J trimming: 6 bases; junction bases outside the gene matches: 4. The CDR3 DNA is TGTGCCAGCAGCGTTCGGGACAGATATGAAAAACTGTTTTTT. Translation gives CASSVRDRYEKLFF.

The CDR3 DNA follows: TGTGCCAGCAGTTCCTACAGGGGATTTCACGAGCAGTACTTC. Translation: CASSSYRGFHEQYF. V is TRBV27 and J is TRBJ2-7, with 7 bases matching TRBD1. The germline V gene encodes CDR1 MNHEY and CDR2 SMNVEV (reference sequence). After removal of 4 bases from V and 5 bases from J, the junction contained 8 bases not matched to a gene. This CDR3 is built from 14 residues.

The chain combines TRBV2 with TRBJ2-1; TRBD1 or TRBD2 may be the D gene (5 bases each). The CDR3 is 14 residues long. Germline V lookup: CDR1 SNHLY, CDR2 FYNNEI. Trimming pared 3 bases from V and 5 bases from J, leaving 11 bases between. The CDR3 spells CASSESGSHNEQFF. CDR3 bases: TGTGCCAGCAGTGAGTCAGGGAGTCACAATGAGCAGTTCTTC.

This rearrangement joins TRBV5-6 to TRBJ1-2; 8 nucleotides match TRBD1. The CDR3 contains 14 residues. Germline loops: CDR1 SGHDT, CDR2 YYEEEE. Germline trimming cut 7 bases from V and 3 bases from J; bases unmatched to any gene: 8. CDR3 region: CASGREQGDYGYTF. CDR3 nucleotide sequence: TGTGCCAGCGGTCGGGAACAGGGGGACTATGGCTACACCTTC.

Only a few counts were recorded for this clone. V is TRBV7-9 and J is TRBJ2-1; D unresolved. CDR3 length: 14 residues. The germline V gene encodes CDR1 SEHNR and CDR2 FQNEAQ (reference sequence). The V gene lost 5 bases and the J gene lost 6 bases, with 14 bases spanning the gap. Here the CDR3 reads CASSPPIGLNEQFF. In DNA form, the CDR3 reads TGTGCCAGCAGCCCCCCTATCGGGCTCAATGAGCAGTTCTTC.

CDR3 loop: CASSVTSGRMDTQYF. The CDR3 DNA reads as TGCGCCAGCAGTGTGACTAGCGGGAGAATGGATACGCAGTATTTT. The chain carries TRBV10-1 and TRBJ2-3, with 12 bases lining up with TRBD2. The germline gives CDR1 WNHNN, CDR2 SYGVQD (reference sequence). The CDR3 is 15 residues long. Losses at the gene ends were 4 bases for V and 6 bases for J; bases not matched to a gene: 5.

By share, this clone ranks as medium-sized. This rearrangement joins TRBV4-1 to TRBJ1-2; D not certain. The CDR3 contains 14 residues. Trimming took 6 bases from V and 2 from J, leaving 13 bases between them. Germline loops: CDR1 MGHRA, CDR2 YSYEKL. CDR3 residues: CASSERQVNYGYTF. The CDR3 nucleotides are TGCGCCAGCAGTGAGAGGCAGGTGAACTATGGCTACACCTTC.

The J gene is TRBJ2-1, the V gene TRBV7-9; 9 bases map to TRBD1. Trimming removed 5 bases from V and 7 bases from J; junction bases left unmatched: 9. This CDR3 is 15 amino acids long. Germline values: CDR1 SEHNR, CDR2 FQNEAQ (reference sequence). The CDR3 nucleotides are TGTGCCAGCAGCCCCCGGGACAGGGTAGTTAATGAGCAGTTCTTC. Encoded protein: CASSPRDRVVNEQFF.

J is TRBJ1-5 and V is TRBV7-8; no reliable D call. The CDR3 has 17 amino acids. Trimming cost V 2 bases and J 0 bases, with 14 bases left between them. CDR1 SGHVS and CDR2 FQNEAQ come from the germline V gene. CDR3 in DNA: TGTGCCAGCAGCTTAAGAGAAGTTTCTCTTAGCAATCAGCCCCAGCATTTT. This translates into CASSLREVSLSNQPQHF.

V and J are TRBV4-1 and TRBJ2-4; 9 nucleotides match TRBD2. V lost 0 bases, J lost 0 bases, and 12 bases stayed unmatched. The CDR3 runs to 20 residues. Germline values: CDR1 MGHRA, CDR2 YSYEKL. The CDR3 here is CASSQDIGTSLALAKNIQYF. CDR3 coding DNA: TGCGCCAGCAGCCAAGATATAGGGACTAGCCTGGCTCTAGCCAAAAACATTCAGTACTTC.

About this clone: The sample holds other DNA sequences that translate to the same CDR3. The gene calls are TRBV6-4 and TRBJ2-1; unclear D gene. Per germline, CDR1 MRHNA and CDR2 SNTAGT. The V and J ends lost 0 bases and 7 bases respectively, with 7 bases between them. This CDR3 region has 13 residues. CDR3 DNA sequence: TGTGCCAGCAGTGACTCGTTGGGGAATGAGCAGTTCTTC. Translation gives CASSDSLGNEQFF.

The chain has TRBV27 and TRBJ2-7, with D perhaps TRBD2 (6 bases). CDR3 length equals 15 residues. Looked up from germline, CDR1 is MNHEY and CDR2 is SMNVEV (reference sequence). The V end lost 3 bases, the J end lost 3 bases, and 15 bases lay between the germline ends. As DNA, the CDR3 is TGTGCCAGCAGTTTGTTTGGAGGGATTGGCTACGAGCAGTACTTC. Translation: CASSLFGGIGYEQYF.

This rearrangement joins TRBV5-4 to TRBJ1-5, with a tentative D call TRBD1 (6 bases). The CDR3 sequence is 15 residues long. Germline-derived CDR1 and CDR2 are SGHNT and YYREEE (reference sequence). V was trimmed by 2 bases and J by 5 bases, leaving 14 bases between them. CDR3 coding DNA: TGTGCCAGCAGCTTTAAGGGGGAGCGCGATCAGCCCCAGCATTTT. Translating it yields CASSFKGERDQPQHF.

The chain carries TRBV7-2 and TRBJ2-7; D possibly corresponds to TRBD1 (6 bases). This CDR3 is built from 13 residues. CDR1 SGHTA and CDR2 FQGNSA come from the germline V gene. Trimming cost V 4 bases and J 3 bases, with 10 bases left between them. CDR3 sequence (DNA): TGTGCCAGCAGCTCCAGGGGAGTCTACGAGCAGTACTTC. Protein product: CASSSRGVYEQYF.

The CDR3: CASSPMKDRGYEQYF. CDR3 DNA sequence: TGTGCCAGCAGCCCCATGAAGGACAGGGGGTACGAGCAGTACTTC. V is TRBV9 and J is TRBJ2-7, with 10 bases aligning to TRBD1. This CDR3 contains 15 residues. Trimming took 4 bases from V and 4 from J; bases not matched to a gene: 8. Germline-derived CDR1 and CDR2 are SGDLS and YYNGEE.

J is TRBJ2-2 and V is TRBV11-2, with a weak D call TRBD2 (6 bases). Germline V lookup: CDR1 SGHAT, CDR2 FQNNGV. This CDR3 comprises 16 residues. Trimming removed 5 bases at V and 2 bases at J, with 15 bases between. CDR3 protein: CASSEWRGSNTGELFF. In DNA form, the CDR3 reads TGTGCCAGCAGCGAATGGAGGGGCTCAAACACCGGGGAGCTGTTTTTT.